The 22 T cell receptor beta chains given below trace back to one sample, sequenced in a study of shared clonotypes between healthy human individuals. The repertoire was sequenced with immunoSEQ multiplex PCR; TCRdb's copy has only in-frame clones and lacks some. Counted here are 950,000 to 1,100,000 clones, 65% to 80% occurring once; the ten biggest clones make up 1.4%. The sequencing sample was made of memory CD4+ T cells sorted from blood. Regarding subset: CD45RA-negative fraction. The receptors here all came from a man aged 18 to 29 in good health.

With regard to this clone: Other DNA sequences in this sample translate to the same CDR3. The chain carries TRBV5-8 and TRBJ1-6; perhaps TRBD1 as D (6 bases). V lost 2 bases and J lost 5, with 8 bases in between. Germline V gives CDR1 SGHTS, CDR2 YDEGEE. This CDR3 is 14 amino acids long. Here the CDR3 reads CASSFRGDNSPLHF. The CDR3 coding sequence is TGTGCCAGCAGCTTTAGGGGGGATAATTCACCCCTCCACTTT.

This chain links TRBV30 with TRBJ2-2; 10 bases align to TRBD2. CDR3 length: 18 amino acids. The V gene's germline CDR1 is GTSNPN and CDR2 SVGIG (reference sequence). The V segment lost 0 bases and the J segment 1 base; nucleotides outside the gene matches: 8. The CDR3 here is CAWSVFSGRKENTGELFF. DNA for the CDR3: TGTGCCTGGAGTGTATTTAGCGGGAGGAAAGAGAACACCGGGGAGCTGTTTTTT.

The chain joins TRBV27 to TRBJ2-1; no reliable D call. The CDR3 length is 11 residues. Germline V gene data show CDR1 as MNHEY and CDR2 as SMNVEV (reference sequence). V was pared by 6 bases and J by 4 bases, with 4 bases between. CDR3 sequence: CASRIYNEQFF. The DNA of the CDR3 is TGTGCCAGCAGAATTTACAATGAGCAGTTCTTC.

The V call is TRBV6-4, the J call TRBJ2-4, with unresolved D. Deletions cut 4 bases from V and 6 bases from J, with 13 bases between. This CDR3 is 14 amino acids long. CDR1 and CDR2 from the germline V gene are MRHNA and SNTAGT. This CDR3 reads CASSVLLSGNIQYF. The CDR3 DNA is TGTGCCAGCAGTGTCCTACTTAGTGGAAACATTCAGTACTTC.

V usage is TRBV19 and J usage is TRBJ2-6; no reliable D call. The CDR3 length is 14 residues. V was pared by 10 bases and J by 2 bases, with 12 bases between. CDR1 and CDR2 from the germline V gene are LNHDA and SQIVND (reference sequence). The DNA of the CDR3 is TGTGCCATTAAACCTACAGCTGGGGCCAACGTCCTGACTTTC. It codes for CAIKPTAGANVLTF.

This rearrangement joins TRBV27 to TRBJ2-3; the match to TRBD2 covers 11 bases. This CDR3 spans 17 amino acids. Trimming cost V 6 bases and J 7 bases; bases outside gene matches: 15. From germline, CDR1 is MNHEY and CDR2 SMNVEV (reference sequence). This CDR3 reads CASSSSYSSGGLYTQYF. CDR3 DNA: TGTGCCAGCAGCTCTTCGTACTCTAGCGGGGGGCTCTATACGCAGTATTTT.

The V call is TRBV1, the J call TRBJ1-5. TRBV1 is designated a pseudogene. CDR3 length equals 15 residues. Here the CDR3 reads CTSSHLKGDLQPQHF. Here the CDR3 DNA reads TGCACCAGCAGCCACCTAAAAGGGGACCTTCAGCCCCAGCATTTT.

The chain couples TRBV5-1 to TRBJ2-1; 9 nucleotides agree with TRBD2. The CDR3 is 16 residues long. Trimming removed 2 bases from V and 3 bases from J; junction bases left unmatched: 6. Germline V lookup: CDR1 SGHRS, CDR2 YFSETQ. This chain's CDR3 is CASSFASGTGYNEQFF. The DNA for the CDR3 is TGCGCCAGCAGCTTCGCTAGCGGGACGGGCTACAATGAGCAGTTCTTC.

The V gene is TRBV5-4, the J gene TRBJ2-7; unclear D gene. Germline V gene data show CDR1 as SGHNT and CDR2 as YYREEE (reference sequence). This CDR3 comprises 13 residues. V gave up 5 bases and J gave up 0 bases, with 9 bases separating them. CDR3 nucleotides: TGTGCCAGCAGTATGAGTAACTCCTACGAGCAGTACTTC. Translation gives CASSMSNSYEQYF.

This chain connects TRBV28 to TRBJ1-5, with a tentative D call TRBD1 (6 bases). CDR1 MDHEN and CDR2 SYDVKM come from the germline V gene. The CDR3 loop spans 15 amino acids. V was clipped by 5 bases and J by 5 bases, with 16 bases between them. CDR3 in DNA: TGTGCCAGCAGTCCAGCGGGGGCAGGTTATCAGCCCCAGCATTTT. As protein: CASSPAGAGYQPQHF.

The chain combines TRBV10-3 with TRBJ2-3, with 9 bases that match TRBD2. Germline loops: CDR1 ENHRY, CDR2 SYGVKD. The V gene end was trimmed by 8 bases and the J gene end by 4 bases; junction bases not matched to a gene: 13. The CDR3 has 16 amino acids. CDR3 sequence (DNA): TGTGCCATCCAGAAAAGCGTAGCGGGAGATTCAGATACGCAGTATTTT. Encoded protein: CAIQKSVAGDSDTQYF.

This clone has just one count. This sequence joins TRBV19 and TRBJ2-2; D gene uncertain. The CDR3 loop spans 13 amino acids. CDR1 and CDR2 (germline): LNHDA, SQIVND (reference sequence). The V end lost 3 bases, the J end lost 6 bases, and 8 bases lay between the germline ends. Here the CDR3 reads CASSMVRAGELFF. DNA of the CDR3: TGTGCCAGTAGTATGGTTCGGGCCGGGGAGCTGTTTTTT. Full variable domain (remainder filled in from reference TRBV19 and TRBJ2-2): DGGITQSPKYLFRKEGQNVTLSCEQNLNHDAMYWYRQDPGQGLRLIYYSQIVNDFQKGDIAEGYSVSREKKESFPLTVTSAQKNPTAFYLCASSMVRAGELFFGEGSRLTVL.

This clone was seen more than once but under ten times. V and J are TRBV2 and TRBJ1-2, with no clear D. V lost 7 bases and J lost 2, with 8 bases in between. Germline V gives CDR1 SNHLY, CDR2 FYNNEI. This CDR3 comprises 12 residues. DNA of the CDR3: TGTGCCAGCAAACGGGAGAACTATGGCTACACCTTC. Amino acid sequence: CASKRENYGYTF. Filled out from reference TRBV2 and TRBJ1-2, the complete variable domain reads EPEVTQTPSHQVTQMGQEVILRCVPISNHLYFYWYRQILGQKVEFLVSFYNNEISEKSEIFDDQFSVERPDGSNFTLKIRSTKLEDSAMYFCASKRENYGYTFGSGTRLTVV.

The rearrangement joins TRBV18 to TRBJ2-7; 8 nucleotides align to TRBD1. Germline V lookup: CDR1 KGHSH, CDR2 LQKENI. Losses at the gene ends were 2 bases for V and 6 bases for J; bases not matched to a gene: 6. The CDR3 consists of 14 residues. The CDR3 nucleotides are TGTGCCAGCTCACCATCAGGGGGCGTACGCGAGCAGTACTTC. It encodes CASSPSGGVREQYF.

The rearrangement links TRBV9 to TRBJ1-2; D is unclear. CDR1 is SGDLS and CDR2 is YYNGEE in the germline V gene. V was shortened by 3 bases and J by 4 bases, with 13 bases between the two germline ends. This CDR3 has 14 amino acids. The CDR3 DNA follows: TGTGCCAGCAGCGCCGTATCCGGGTTCTATGGCTACACCTTC. It yields the protein CASSAVSGFYGYTF.

V usage is TRBV5-1 and J usage is TRBJ2-2; 12 nucleotides align to TRBD2. Trimming cost V 4 bases and J 6 bases; bases outside gene matches: 4. Germline V CDR1 and CDR2: SGHRS, YFSETQ. The CDR3 extends over 15 amino acids. CDR3 residues: CASSPTSGSPGELFF. CDR3 nucleotide sequence: TGCGCCAGCAGCCCGACTAGCGGGAGCCCCGGGGAGCTGTTTTTT.

This rearrangement joins TRBV19 to TRBJ1-1, with 8 bases matching TRBD1. V lost 6 bases to trimming and J lost 5 bases; unmatched junction nucleotides: 8. Germline loops: CDR1 LNHDA, CDR2 SQIVND (reference sequence). The CDR3 is 14 amino acids. The CDR3 sequence is CASSGVRGRTEAFF. In DNA, the CDR3 is TGTGCCAGTAGCGGGGTCAGGGGGCGGACTGAAGCTTTCTTT.

The CDR3 DNA sequence: TGTGCCAGCAGCTCAGGAGGGACCGGGGAGCTGTTTTTT. Its protein is CASSSGGTGELFF. The genes are TRBV7-8 and TRBJ2-2; tentatively, D is TRBD2 (6 bases). Germline V gene lookup returns CDR1 SGHVS and CDR2 FQNEAQ. There are 13 residues in the CDR3. Trimming left V 4 bases short and J 5 bases short, with 8 bases between.

V is TRBV6-1 and J is TRBJ1-5; D unresolved. Trimming took off 8 bases at V and 1 base at J, with 9 bases between the two ends. The CDR3 runs 13 residues. The germline V gene has CDR1 MNHNS and CDR2 SASEGT. The CDR3 protein is CASATGSNQPQHF. The CDR3 DNA follows: TGTGCCAGCGCGACTGGGAGCAATCAGCCCCAGCATTTT.

The V gene is TRBV18, the J gene TRBJ2-1; D is tentatively TRBD1 or TRBD2 (5 bases each). CDR3 size: 13 residues. V lost 3 bases and J lost 9, with 12 bases in between. CDR1 and CDR2 (germline): KGHSH, LQKENI. This CDR3 reads CASSPQGGREQFF. The CDR3 region has the DNA TGTGCCAGCTCACCCCAGGGCGGGCGTGAGCAGTTCTTC.

The V and J genes are TRBV5-1 and TRBJ2-3; no clear D gene. Looked up from germline, CDR1 is SGHRS and CDR2 is YFSETQ. The CDR3 runs to 14 residues. V gave up 1 base and J gave up 2 bases, with 8 bases separating them. The CDR3 loop reads CASSLRAPTDTQYF. The CDR3 region has the DNA TGCGCCAGCAGCTTGAGGGCACCCACAGATACGCAGTATTTT.

The chain combines TRBV6-6 with TRBJ1-1; no clear D. CDR1 and CDR2 from the germline V gene are MNHNY and SVGAGI (reference sequence). The CDR3 sequence is 13 residues long. V lost 0 bases and J lost 4, with 6 bases in between. The CDR3 sequence: CASSYSVTTEAFF. CDR3 sequence (DNA): TGTGCCAGCAGTTACTCGGTAACCACTGAAGCTTTCTTT.